A single sample is the source of the 21 T cell receptor beta chains below, sequenced in a study of shared clonotypes between healthy human individuals. Method: immunoSEQ multiplex PCR; TCRdb's copy keeps in-frame clones and lacks some. Of millions of clones listed, approximately 95% are singletons. Sequences were obtained from naive CD4+ T cells sorted from blood. The subset is: CD45RA+ positively selected. Source of these receptors: a young man in good health.

Points on this clone: Within the sample, other DNA sequences also encode this same CDR3. The chain employs TRBV19 and TRBJ1-2; 9 bases are a match to TRBD1. V lost 5 bases to trimming and J lost 2 bases; unmatched junction nucleotides: 6. The CDR3 totals 15 residues. Germline CDR1 and CDR2: LNHDA and SQIVND (reference sequence). The CDR3 loop reads CASSSRTGANYGYTF. DNA of the CDR3: TGTGCCAGTAGTTCCAGGACAGGGGCCAACTATGGCTACACCTTC.

V is TRBV19 and J is TRBJ1-6; D gene uncertain. Trimming removed 5 bases from V and 10 bases from J, with 18 bases in between. This CDR3 contains 15 residues. The germline V gene encodes CDR1 LNHDA and CDR2 SQIVND (reference sequence). The CDR3, as DNA: TGTGCCAGTAGTTACTCCACCCAGGTCGACTCACCCCTCCACTTT. Its translation is CASSYSTQVDSPLHF.

The chain is built from TRBV2 and TRBJ1-2, with D unclear. V lost 5 bases and J 7 bases, leaving 8 bases between the germline ends. The V gene's germline CDR1 is SNHLY and CDR2 FYNNEI. The CDR3 spans 11 residues. CDR3 loop: CASSTVSGYTF. CDR3 nucleotide sequence: TGTGCCAGCAGTACGGTGAGTGGCTACACCTTC.

The chain recombines TRBV4-1 with TRBJ2-3; 11 bases fit TRBD2. V shed 0 bases, J shed 13 bases, and the junction held 9 bases outside the gene matches. Germline lookup yields CDR1 MGHRA and CDR2 YSYEKL. The CDR3 runs 15 residues. Written as DNA, the CDR3 is TGCGCCAGCAGCCAAGATCAACTAGCGGGGGCGCCGGAGTATTTT. This sequence encodes CASSQDQLAGAPEYF.

Comment on this clone: Other DNA sequences in this specimen translate into the identical CDR3. The chain recombines TRBV6-5 with TRBJ2-7; no firm D call. V lost 0 bases to trimming and J lost 2 bases, with 8 bases between them. CDR1 and CDR2 (germline): MNHEY, SVGAGI. There are 14 residues in the CDR3. CDR3: CASSYSTGTYEQYF. The CDR3 DNA is TGTGCCAGCAGTTACTCTACTGGAACCTACGAGCAGTACTTC.

Note on this clone: Different DNA sequences within this sample yield the same CDR3. The chain couples TRBV5-4 to TRBJ2-1; 7 nucleotides line up with TRBD2. V shed 0 bases, J shed 3 bases, and the junction held 3 bases outside the gene matches. Germline values: CDR1 SGHNT, CDR2 YYREEE (reference sequence). The CDR3 extends over 15 amino acids. This CDR3 is CASSLGLADYNEQFF. In nucleotides, the CDR3 is TGTGCCAGCAGCTTGGGTCTAGCGGACTACAATGAGCAGTTCTTC.

This chain connects TRBV7-9 to TRBJ2-1; D unresolved. The CDR3 loop spans 16 amino acids. Germline CDR1 is SEHNR and CDR2 is FQNEAQ (reference sequence). V shed 2 bases and J shed 0 bases, with 11 bases lying between them. CDR3 protein: CASSLMLGPSYNEQFF. In nucleotides, the CDR3 is TGTGCCAGCAGCTTAATGTTGGGTCCCTCCTACAATGAGCAGTTCTTC.

As for this clone: Within the sample, other DNA sequences also encode this same CDR3. The V gene is TRBV10-3, the J gene TRBJ1-6; 7 nucleotides line up with TRBD1. The V gene's germline CDR1 is ENHRY and CDR2 SYGVKD. After removal of 4 bases from V and 3 bases from J, the junction contained 0 bases not matched to a gene. The CDR3 runs 14 residues. The CDR3 coding sequence is TGTGCCATCAGTGGGACAGGCTATAATTCACCCCTCCACTTT. Its translation is CAISGTGYNSPLHF.

The chain has TRBV11-3 and TRBJ2-2, with 9 positions matching TRBD2. V gave up 5 bases and J gave up 3 bases; unmatched junction bases: 4. Germline lookup yields CDR1 SGHNT and CDR2 YENEEA. The length of the CDR3 is 15 residues. DNA for the CDR3: TGTGCCAGCAGCCGGGGACTAGCTGACACCGGGGAGCTGTTTTTT. Amino acid sequence: CASSRGLADTGELFF.

The gene calls are TRBV30 and TRBJ2-2; possibly TRBD2 for D (5 bases). The V gene lost 2 bases and the J gene lost 1 base, with 8 bases spanning the gap. CDR1 and CDR2 (germline): GTSNPN, SVGIG (reference sequence). The length of the CDR3 is 14 residues. DNA for the CDR3: TGTGCCTGGAGTAAACGGGGGAACACCGGGGAGCTGTTTTTT. Protein: CAWSKRGNTGELFF. The full variable domain, in which reference TRBV30 and TRBJ2-2 provide the parts outside the CDR3, is SQTIHQWPATLVQPVGSPLSLECTVEGTSNPNLYWYRQAAGRGLQLLFYSVGIGQISSEVPQNLSASRPQDRQFILSSKKLLLSDSGFYLCAWSKRGNTGELFFGEGSRLTVL.

This clone is a singleton in its sample. V usage is TRBV18 and J usage is TRBJ1-1; D is ambiguous. Germline CDR1 reads KGHSH; CDR2 reads LQKENI. The germline V and J ends were trimmed by 3 bases and 2 bases, with 19 bases remaining between them. CDR3 length: 17 amino acids. The CDR3 here is CASSPGLRQDRNTEAFF. Written as DNA, the CDR3 is TGTGCCAGCTCACCTGGACTTAGGCAGGATCGAAACACTGAAGCTTTCTTT.

The chain combines TRBV7-9 with TRBJ1-4; 11 bases fit TRBD1. Trimming cost V 8 bases and J 2 bases; bases outside gene matches: 4. The CDR3 runs to 15 residues. CDR1 is SEHNR, CDR2 FQNEAQ, per germline (reference sequence). This CDR3 is CASQDRGLTNEKLFF. The CDR3 bases are TGTGCCAGCCAGGACAGGGGGCTGACTAATGAAAAACTGTTTTTT.

This chain joins TRBV19 and TRBJ1-4; 10 bases match TRBD1. V lost 9 bases to trimming and J lost 7 bases; unmatched junction nucleotides: 2. The CDR3 spans 12 residues. Germline V gives CDR1 LNHDA, CDR2 SQIVND (reference sequence). In DNA, the CDR3 is TGTGCCAGCGGGACAGGGGTTGAAAAACTGTTTTTT. Its protein product is CASGTGVEKLFF.

The chain employs TRBV5-1 and TRBJ1-4; the D gene is possibly TRBD1 (6 bases). The germline gives CDR1 SGHRS, CDR2 YFSETQ. CDR3 length equals 14 residues. The V and J ends lost 2 bases and 8 bases respectively, with 13 bases between them. The CDR3 spells CASSLQGLGEKLFF. CDR3 bases: TGCGCCAGCAGCTTACAGGGCCTGGGCGAAAAACTGTTTTTT.

This chain joins TRBV19 and TRBJ2-5, with D maybe TRBD2 (7 bases). The CDR3 is 14 residues long. Germline V gives CDR1 LNHDA, CDR2 SQIVND (reference sequence). The V end was cut by 3 bases, the J end by 5 bases, with 13 bases between. Here the CDR3 reads CASSMRGTMETQYF. As DNA, the CDR3 is TGTGCCAGTAGTATGAGGGGGACTATGGAGACCCAGTACTTC.

V gene TRBV5-4 combines with J gene TRBJ1-4, with D perhaps TRBD1 (5 bases). This CDR3 contains 15 residues. From germline, CDR1 is SGHNT and CDR2 YYREEE (reference sequence). V gave up 4 bases and J gave up 8 bases, with 18 bases separating them. CDR3 nucleotides: TGTGCCAGCAGCGTTGGGACTCCCTCTCGGGAAAAACTGTTTTTT. This codes for CASSVGTPSREKLFF. The variable domain in full, completed from reference TRBV5-4 and TRBJ1-4, reads ETGVTQSPTHLIKTRGQQVTLRCSSQSGHNTVSWYQQALGQGPQFIFQYYREEENGRGNFPPRFSGLQFPNYSSELNVNALELDDSALYLCASSVGTPSREKLFFGSGTQLSVL.

V is TRBV18 and J is TRBJ2-2, with TRBD2 matching 13 bases. Germline V lookup: CDR1 KGHSH, CDR2 LQKENI. V trimming: 4 bases; J trimming: 5 bases; junction bases outside the gene matches: 4. This CDR3 contains 16 residues. CDR3 loop: CASSLPGLAGTGELFF. The CDR3 DNA reads TGTGCCAGCTCACTACCGGGACTAGCGGGGACCGGGGAGCTGTTTTTT.

Turning to this clone: The sample has other DNA sequences that encode this CDR3 too. The V call is TRBV19, the J call TRBJ1-5; the D is unclear. The CDR3 runs to 15 residues. CDR1 is LNHDA, CDR2 SQIVND, per germline (reference sequence). Between the trimmed V and J ends, which lost 0 bases and 0 bases, there was a span of 6 bases. CDR3 sequence: CASSIDGSSNQPQHF. CDR3 coding DNA: TGTGCCAGTAGTATAGACGGGAGTAGCAATCAGCCCCAGCATTTT. Full variable domain (missing parts from reference TRBV19 and TRBJ1-5): DGGITQSPKYLFRKEGQNVTLSCEQNLNHDAMYWYRQDPGQGLRLIYYSQIVNDFQKGDIAEGYSVSREKKESFPLTVTSAQKNPTAFYLCASSIDGSSNQPQHFGDGTRLSIL.

The genes are TRBV10-2 and TRBJ1-2; unclear D gene. This CDR3 region has 11 residues. V was trimmed by 6 bases and J by 8 bases, leaving 10 bases between them. Germline CDR1 is WSHSY and CDR2 is SAAADI. The CDR3 bases are TGCGCCAGCAGGGTGAATCAGGGCTACACCTTC. The encoded protein is CASRVNQGYTF.

The genes are TRBV30 and TRBJ1-2; 7 bases align to TRBD1. The CDR3 is 13 amino acids. J gave up 10 bases and V 2 bases, and 10 bases lay outside the gene matches. In germline, CDR1 is GTSNPN, CDR2 SVGIG (reference sequence). The CDR3 is CAWSRIHQGVYTF. CDR3 nucleotide sequence: TGTGCCTGGAGTCGCATCCACCAGGGGGTCTACACCTTC.

This chain links TRBV29-1 with TRBJ1-2; D gene uncertain. The CDR3 has 16 residues. V lost 7 bases and J 4 bases, leaving 25 bases between the germline ends. In germline, CDR1 is SQVTM, CDR2 ANQGSEA. CDR3 sequence reads: CSAHGSELAEGYGYTF. The CDR3 bases are TGCAGCGCCCATGGGTCGGAACTCGCGGAGGGCTATGGCTACACCTTC. The full variable domain, with the rest looked up from reference TRBV29-1 and TRBJ1-2, is SAVISQKPSRDICQRGTSLTIQCQVDSQVTMMFWYRQQPGQSLTLIATANQGSEATYESGFVIDKFPISRPNLTFSTLTVSNMSPEDSSIYLCSAHGSELAEGYGYTFGSGTRLTVV.